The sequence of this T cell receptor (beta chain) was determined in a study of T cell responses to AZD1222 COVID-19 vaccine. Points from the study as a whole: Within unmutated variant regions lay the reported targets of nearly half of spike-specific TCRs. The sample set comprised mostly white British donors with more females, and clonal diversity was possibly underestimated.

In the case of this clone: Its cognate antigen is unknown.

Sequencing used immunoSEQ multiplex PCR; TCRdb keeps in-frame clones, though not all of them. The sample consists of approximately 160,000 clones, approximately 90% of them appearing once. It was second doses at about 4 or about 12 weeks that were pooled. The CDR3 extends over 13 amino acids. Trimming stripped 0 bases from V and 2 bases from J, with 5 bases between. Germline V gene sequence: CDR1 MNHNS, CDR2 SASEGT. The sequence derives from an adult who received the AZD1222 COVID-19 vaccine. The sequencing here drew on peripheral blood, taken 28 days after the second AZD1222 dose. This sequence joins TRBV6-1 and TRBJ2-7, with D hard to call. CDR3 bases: TGTGCCAGCAGTGAAGCCATCCCCTACGAGCAGTACTTC. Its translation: CASSEAIPYEQYF.